The rows below give T cell receptor beta chains drawn from one sample of a study of cytomegalovirus exposure and HLA in healthy donors. The method was immunoSEQ multiplex PCR; TCRdb's version includes in-frame clones alone and lacks a portion of them. The table shows 150,000 to 200,000 clones, with roughly 77% occurring only once. Input material: PBMCs. All receptors derive from a male donor in good health and CMV-seronegative. CDR3s include the opening cysteine and the closing phenylalanine or tryptophan. The D gene is left open where the match is weak. Size is stated for part of the rows, as once, few or many counts, or as a class when the clone is expanded.

V	size	J	D	DNA	CDR3
TRBV5-5	many	TRBJ1-1	-	TGTGCCAGCAGCCCCGTACTGGGGGGGGAGACTGAAGCTTTCTTT	CASSPVLGGETEAFF
TRBV6-4	few	TRBJ2-2	TRBD1	TGTGCCAGCAGTGACCCCGGGACAGGGGTCACCGGGGAGCTGTTTTTT	CASSDPGTGVTGELFF
TRBV9	few	TRBJ2-1	TRBD2	TGTGCCAGCAGCCCTTCCGGGACTAGCGGGGTTGACAATGAGCAGTTCTTC	CASSPSGTSGVDNEQFF
TRBV19	-	TRBJ2-7	TRBD2	TGTGCCAGTAGTGGCCGGGGACTAGGGGACCAGTACTTC	CASSGRGLGDQYF
TRBV7-3	-	TRBJ2-1	-	TGTGCCAGCAGTAGGGGGGGAGCCTACAATGAGCAGTTCTTC	CASSRGGAYNEQFF
TRBV28	-	TRBJ2-3	-	TGTGCCAGCAGTTTGCCCACGGGAGCGATGAATACGCAGTATTTT	CASSLPTGAMNTQYF
TRBV5-1	-	TRBJ1-1	TRBD1	TGCGCCAGCAGCTTGGCCGGGACAGGGGGCGCAGCTTTCTTT	CASSLAGTGGAAFF
TRBV7-9	few	TRBJ1-1	-	TGTGCCAGCAGCCCCGTCGTAGTGAACACTGAAGCTTTCTTT	CASSPVVVNTEAFF
TRBV7-9	-	TRBJ1-3	-	TGTGCCAGCAGCTTGGGCTTGAACACCATATATTTT	CASSLGLNTIYF
TRBV7-9	-	TRBJ1-5	-	TGTGCCAGCAGCTTAGGGACACAGAGCAATCAGCCCCAGCATTTT	CASSLGTQSNQPQHF
TRBV21-1	once	TRBJ1-5	-	TGTGCCAGCACCCAAGCGGTCAGGAGCAATCAGCCCCAGCATTTT	CASTQAVRSNQPQHF
TRBV19	-	TRBJ2-7	TRBD2	TGTGCCAGTAGTATAGAAGGAACTAGCGGGGGGTACGAGCAGTACTTC	CASSIEGTSGGYEQYF
TRBV5-1	-	TRBJ2-7	-	TGCGCCAGCAGCTTTGACACGACCCCATTCTACGAGCAGTACTTC	CASSFDTTPFYEQYF
TRBV10-3	once	TRBJ2-7	-	TGTGCCATCAGTGAACATCAACCCTACGAGCAGTACTTC	CAISEHQPYEQYF
TRBV5-1	-	TRBJ2-5	-	TGCGCCAGCAGCCCGACGGACAGTTTACAAGAGACCCAGTACTTC	CASSPTDSLQETQYF
TRBV14	-	TRBJ2-1	TRBD2	TGTGCCAGCAGCCCGACCAACCTCCGGGGGGGTAATGAGCAGTTCTTC	CASSPTNLRGGNEQFF
TRBV5-1	-	TRBJ2-3	-	TGCGCCAGCAGCTTGTCGGATACGCAGTATTTT	CASSLSDTQYF
TRBV11-2	-	TRBJ2-1	TRBD2	TGTGCCAGCAGCTTAGGATCCGGGAGGGGATCCTACAATGAGCAGTTCTTC	CASSLGSGRGSYNEQFF
TRBV6-1	-	TRBJ2-1	-	TGTGCCAGCAAGCTAGCAGGTGGTCGCAACGAGCAGTTCTTC	CASKLAGGRNEQFF
TRBV10-3	-	TRBJ1-5	-	TGTGCCATCTGGGGGGGGGCCCCGAATCAGCCCCAGCATTTT	CAIWGGAPNQPQHF
TRBV6-6	-	TRBJ2-7	-	TGTGCCAGCAGTTACCCTGGGAGCTCCTACGAGCAGTACTTC	CASSYPGSSYEQYF
TRBV19	-	TRBJ1-3	-	TGTGCCAGTAGTAATGTCTACAGGACGAACTCTGGAAACACCATATATTTT	CASSNVYRTNSGNTIYF
TRBV7-2	-	TRBJ2-7	TRBD1	TGTGCCAGCAGCTCAACCGGGACAGGACTTTACGAGCAGTACTTC	CASSSTGTGLYEQYF
TRBV27	-	TRBJ1-2	-	TGTGCCAGCAGTCCCGCTGGGAGGGGTCGGGGTTATGGCTACACCTTC	CASSPAGRGRGYGYTF